This T cell receptor (beta chain) was identified in a study of vaccination effects on CD4 cells after COVID-19. Study-level background: Samples from a couple of convalescent patients were given 16 days and one week before vaccination.

Trimming took 2 bases from V and 0 from J; bases not matched to a gene: 10. This CDR3 region has 18 residues. Germline-derived CDR1 and CDR2 are SEHNR and FQNEAQ (reference sequence). Of note for this clone: Its matching antigen is unknown.

Assay used: immunoSEQ multiplex PCR; TCRdb lists only in-frame clones, some missing. This sample carries under 80,000 clones, 73% of them seen once, and the ten largest clones take less than 5.5%. Prior to sequencing, the ViraFEST assay stimulated PBMC with viral peptide pools, which expanded the antigen-specific CD4+ T cells. Upon completion of around eleven days in culture, CD4+ T cells were isolated. The person acquired a PCR-confirmed SARS-CoV-2 infection between March and December 2020. Every well housed some 2 million PBMC, which grew in culture alongside 8.5 to 10 IU/ml IL-2 and roughly 9.9 ug/ml peptides. Cultures given an HIV-1 Nef peptide pool acted as the negative control.

The clonotype comes from a human donor who had a prior SARS-CoV-2 infection. The chain couples TRBV7-9 to TRBJ1-3; 7 positions agree with TRBD1. The sequencing used CD4+ T cells from PBMCs cultured with HIV peptides, collected before COVID-19 vaccination. Subset given: HIV-1 Nef peptide pool negative control/reference culture. CDR3 bases: TGTGCCAGCAGCTTAAAGCAGGGGGAACCGAGCTCTGGAAACACCATATATTTT. It codes for CASSLKQGEPSSGNTIYF.